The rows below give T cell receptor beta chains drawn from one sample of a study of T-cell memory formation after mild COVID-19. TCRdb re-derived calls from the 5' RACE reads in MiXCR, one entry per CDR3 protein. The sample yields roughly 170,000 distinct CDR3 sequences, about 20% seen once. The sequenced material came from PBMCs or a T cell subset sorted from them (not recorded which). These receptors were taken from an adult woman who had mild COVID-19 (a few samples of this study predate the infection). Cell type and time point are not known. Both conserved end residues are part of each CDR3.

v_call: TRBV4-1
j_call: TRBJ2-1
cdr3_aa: CASSQGTGNEQFF

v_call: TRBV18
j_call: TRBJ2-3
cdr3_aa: CASSPGPRTDTQYF

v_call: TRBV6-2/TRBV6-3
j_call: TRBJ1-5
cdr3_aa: CASSSPLSDEHF

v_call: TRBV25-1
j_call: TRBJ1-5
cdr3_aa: CASSEAVGQPQHF

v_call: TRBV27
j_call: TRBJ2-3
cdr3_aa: CASSPTQGSLFTDTQYF

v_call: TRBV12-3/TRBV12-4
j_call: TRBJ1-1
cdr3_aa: CASSSAVGNTEAFF

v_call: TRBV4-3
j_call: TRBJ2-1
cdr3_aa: CASSQDRSGEQFF

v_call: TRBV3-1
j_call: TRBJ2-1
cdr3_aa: CASSQALAGEEQFF

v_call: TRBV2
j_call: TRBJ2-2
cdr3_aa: CASRDTGTANTGELFF

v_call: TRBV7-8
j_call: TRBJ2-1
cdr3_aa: CASSWGRYNEQFF

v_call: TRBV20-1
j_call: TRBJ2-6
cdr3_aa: CSAETVSEANVLTF

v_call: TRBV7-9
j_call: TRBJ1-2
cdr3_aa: CASNNGQANYGYTF

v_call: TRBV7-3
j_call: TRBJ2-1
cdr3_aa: CASSLGGGFYNEQFF

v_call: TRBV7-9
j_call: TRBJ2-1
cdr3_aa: CASTSRSGLAGYNEQFF

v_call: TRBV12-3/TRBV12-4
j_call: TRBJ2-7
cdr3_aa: CASSLHSSYEQYF

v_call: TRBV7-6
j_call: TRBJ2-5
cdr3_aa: CASSILETQYF

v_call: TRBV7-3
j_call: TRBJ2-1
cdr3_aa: CASSFGEADEQFF

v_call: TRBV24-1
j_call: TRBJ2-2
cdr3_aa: CATSDSRANTGELFF

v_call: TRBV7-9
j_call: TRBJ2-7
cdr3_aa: CASSFSGDLTYEQYF

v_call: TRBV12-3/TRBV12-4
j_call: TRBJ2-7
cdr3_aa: CASSLTGDYEQYF

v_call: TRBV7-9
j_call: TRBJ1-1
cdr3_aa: CASTPRVSGFAEAFF

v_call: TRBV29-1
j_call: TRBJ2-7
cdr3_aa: CSVYSGQGTYEQYF

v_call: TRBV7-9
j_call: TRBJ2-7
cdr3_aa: CASSLFTAGGRSYEQYF

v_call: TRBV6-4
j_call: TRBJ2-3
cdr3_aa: CASSDTSGGADTQYF

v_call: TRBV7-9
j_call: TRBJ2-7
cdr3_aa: CASSSSTSFYEQYF

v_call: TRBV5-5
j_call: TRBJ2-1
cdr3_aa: CASSLVLEQFF

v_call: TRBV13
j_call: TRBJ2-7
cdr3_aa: CASSLAGSNEQYF

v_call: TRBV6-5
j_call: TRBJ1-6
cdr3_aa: CASSRAKRSSYNSPLHF

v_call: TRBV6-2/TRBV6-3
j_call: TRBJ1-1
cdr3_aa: CASRRGYTEAFF

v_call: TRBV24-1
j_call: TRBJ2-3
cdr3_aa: CATSEQAGVDTQYF

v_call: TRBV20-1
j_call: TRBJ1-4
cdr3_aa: CSASQGGDGTGAGEKLFF

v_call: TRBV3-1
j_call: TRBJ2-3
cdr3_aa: CASSQEAPRGEGTDTQYF

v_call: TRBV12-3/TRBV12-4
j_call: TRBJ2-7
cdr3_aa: CASSLLAAPYEQYF

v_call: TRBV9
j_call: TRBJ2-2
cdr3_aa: CASSVEGEELFF

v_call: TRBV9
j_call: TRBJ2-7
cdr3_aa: CASSDQLAGGPYEQYF

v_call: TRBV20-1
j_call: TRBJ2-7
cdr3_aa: CSARDSGLANYEQYF

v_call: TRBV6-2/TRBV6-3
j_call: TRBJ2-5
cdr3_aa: CATKAGAGETQYF

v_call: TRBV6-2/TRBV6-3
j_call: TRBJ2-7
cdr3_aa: CASSSGSGGIAYEQYF

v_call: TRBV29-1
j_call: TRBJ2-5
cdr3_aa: CSADEGLAIETQYF

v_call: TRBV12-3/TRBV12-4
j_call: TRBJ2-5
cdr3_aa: CASSIAGGGTEETQYF

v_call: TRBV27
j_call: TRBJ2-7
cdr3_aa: CASSPWTLGDYEQYF

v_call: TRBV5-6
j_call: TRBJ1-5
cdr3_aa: CASSLEGDRSNQPQHF

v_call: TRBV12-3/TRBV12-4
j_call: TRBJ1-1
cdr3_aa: CASSYTEAFF

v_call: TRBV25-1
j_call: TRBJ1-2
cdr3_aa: CASYSVWGGYTF

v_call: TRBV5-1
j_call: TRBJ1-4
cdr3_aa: CASSLAASQEKLFF

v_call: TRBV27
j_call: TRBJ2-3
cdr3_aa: CASSPGLGVLDTQYF

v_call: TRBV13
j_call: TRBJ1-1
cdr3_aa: CASSPERTGDTEAFF

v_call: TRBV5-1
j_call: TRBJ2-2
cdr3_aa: CASSVADPNTGELFF

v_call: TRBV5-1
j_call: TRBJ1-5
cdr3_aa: CASSLYGQDNQPQHF

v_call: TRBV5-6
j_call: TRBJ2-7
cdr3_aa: CASSLGAGRAYEQYF

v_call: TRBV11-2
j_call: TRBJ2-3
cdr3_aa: CASSVPWDRSDTQYF

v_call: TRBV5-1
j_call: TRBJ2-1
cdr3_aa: CASAGGRSYNEQFF

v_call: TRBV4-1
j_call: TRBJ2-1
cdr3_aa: CASSLPEGPYNEQFF

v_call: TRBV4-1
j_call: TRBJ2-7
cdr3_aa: CASSQGPNPLSGYEQYF

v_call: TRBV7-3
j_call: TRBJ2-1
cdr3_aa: CASSLGLAGSNEQFF

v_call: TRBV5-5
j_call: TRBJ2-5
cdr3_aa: CASSLAGKTQYF

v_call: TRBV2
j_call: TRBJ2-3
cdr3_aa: CASSDDNRDATDTQYF